The 11 T cell receptor beta chains below were found in one sample sequenced in a study of cytomegalovirus exposure and HLA in healthy donors. PCR was performed using 60 Vbeta and 13 Jbeta primers. The data were produced by immunoSEQ multiplex PCR, yet TCRdb's version contains in-frame clones alone and is incomplete. The data contain 130,000 or so clones, around 72% of them seen just once; the ten biggest clones take up roughly 4%. Sequencing input: PBMCs. These receptors were taken from a man aged 50 to 59 in good health and CMV-seropositive.

The J gene is TRBJ1-2, the V gene TRBV18; 8 nucleotides agree with TRBD1. Germline V lookup: CDR1 KGHSH, CDR2 LQKENI. The V segment lost 6 bases and the J segment 3 bases; nucleotides outside the gene matches: 9. The CDR3 spans 15 residues. As DNA, the CDR3 is TGTGCCAGCTCTACTACACAGGGGGTGGACTATGGCTACACCTTC. Its translation is CASSTTQGVDYGYTF.

The chain links TRBV7-2 to TRBJ1-1, with D perhaps TRBD1 (6 bases). CDR1 and CDR2 (germline): SGHTA, FQGNSA. This CDR3 has 14 residues. The germline V and J ends were trimmed by 2 bases and 7 bases, with 14 bases remaining between them. The CDR3 spells CASSLLQGRSEAFF. The CDR3 DNA is TGTGCCAGCAGCTTATTACAGGGAAGGAGTGAAGCTTTCTTT. The complete variable domain, with remaining parts taken from reference TRBV7-2 and TRBJ1-1, reads GAGVSQSPSNKVTEKGKDVELRCDPISGHTALYWYRQSLGQGLEFLIYFQGNSAPDKSGLPSDRFSAERTGGSVSTLTIQRTQQEDSAVYLCASSLLQGRSEAFFGQGTRLTVV.

The chain joins TRBV11-2 to TRBJ1-1; TRBD1 aligns across 8 bases. Germline V gene sequence: CDR1 SGHAT, CDR2 FQNNGV. V dropped 4 bases and J dropped 1; count of bases not matched to a gene: 2. The CDR3 sequence is 14 residues long. In DNA, the CDR3 is TGTGCCAGCAGCTACAGGGGGGGGAACACTGAAGCTTTCTTT. Its protein is CASSYRGGNTEAFF.

The J gene is TRBJ2-7, the V gene TRBV5-1; perhaps TRBD2 as D (5 bases). Germline CDR1 reads SGHRS; CDR2 reads YFSETQ. Trimming shortened V by 4 bases and J by 0 bases, and 14 bases separated the two germline ends. The CDR3 contains 15 residues. DNA for the CDR3: TGCGCCAGCAGCCATGGACTGATCGCCTCCTACGAGCAGTACTTC. Amino acid sequence: CASSHGLIASYEQYF.

This chain links TRBV13 with TRBJ1-6; D may be TRBD1 (5 bases). This CDR3 region has 16 residues. The germline V gene has CDR1 PRHDT and CDR2 FYEKMQ (reference sequence). Trimming took off 5 bases at V and 9 bases at J, with 20 bases between the two ends. CDR3: CASSPKTGGVGSPLHF. CDR3 DNA: TGTGCCAGCAGCCCGAAAACCGGGGGGGTGGGTTCACCCCTCCACTTT.

The chain is built from TRBV6-1 and TRBJ2-1; TRBD2 aligns across 8 bases. CDR1 and CDR2 (germline): MNHNS, SASEGT. The junction had 10 bases not matched to a gene; V was cut back by 7 bases and J by 5 bases. The CDR3 is made up of 15 amino acids. CDR3 protein: CASKPAGGFNNEQFF. The CDR3, as DNA: TGTGCCAGCAAGCCTGCGGGGGGCTTCAACAATGAGCAGTTCTTC.

In this sample, this clone turned up a few times. The chain links TRBV7-4 to TRBJ2-7; D is perhaps TRBD1 (5 bases). The CDR3 sequence is 15 residues long. Germline CDR1 SGHVT, CDR2 SQSDAQ. Trimming cost V 8 bases and J 0 bases, with 17 bases left between them. In DNA, the CDR3 is TGTGCCAGCCTGCCCCGCCCGACAGTCTCCTACGAGCAGTACTTC. Its translation: CASLPRPTVSYEQYF.

The chain has TRBV29-1 and TRBJ1-2; D is unclear. The CDR3 is made up of 12 amino acids. V gave up 5 bases and J gave up 4 bases, with 11 bases separating them. CDR1 and CDR2 (germline): SQVTM, ANQGSEA. CDR3 loop: CSVSSMSYGYTF. The CDR3 DNA sequence: TGCAGCGTTTCAAGCATGTCCTATGGCTACACCTTC.

The chain is built from TRBV2 and TRBJ2-6; 7 bases map to TRBD1. The germline V gene encodes CDR1 SNHLY and CDR2 FYNNEI. This CDR3 contains 15 residues. The V and J ends lost 6 bases and 2 bases, in that order; junction bases with no gene match: 4. The CDR3 spells CASRPDRAGANVLTF. The CDR3 bases are TGTGCCAGCAGACCAGACAGGGCTGGGGCCAACGTCCTGACTTTC.

The V gene is TRBV5-8, the J gene TRBJ2-5, with D perhaps TRBD1 (5 bases). There are 15 residues in the CDR3. Trimming removed 9 bases at V and 0 bases at J, with 18 bases between. Germline CDR1 and CDR2: SGHTS and YDEGEE. The CDR3 nucleotides read TGTGCCAACTCCCGGGCAGGGCTGTACCAAGAGACCCAGTACTTC. Translation gives CANSRAGLYQETQYF. Together with reference TRBV5-8 and TRBJ2-5, the CDR3 gives the full variable domain: EAGVTQSPTHLIKTRGQQATLRCSPISGHTSVYWYQQALGLGLQFLLWYDEGEERNRGNFPPRFSGRQFPNYSSELNVNALELEDSALYLCANSRAGLYQETQYFGPGTRLLVL.

This clone was seen more than once but under ten times. The gene calls are TRBV29-1 and TRBJ2-2; TRBD2 matches 9 bases. The germline CDR1 and CDR2 sequences are SQVTM and ANQGSEA. V lost 7 bases to trimming and J lost 3 bases; unmatched junction nucleotides: 6. The CDR3 is made up of 14 amino acids. CDR3 amino acids: CSARRGGDTGELFF. The CDR3 region has the DNA TGCAGCGCGAGGCGGGGGGGCGACACCGGGGAGCTGTTTTTT.